The clone carrying this T cell receptor beta chain was recorded many times. Antigen specificity is unknown. The source of the sample is a study of T cell repertoires in cytomegalovirus infection. Study at large: From public TCR beta signatures came an indication of both CMV infection and matching HLA type.

Study-level results: HLA-C-restricted CMV clonotypes gave the most frequent clonotype in two of eight donors. Frequencies of public TCR beta families were cumulated, and this identified carriers of CMV plus the relevant HLA.

V was clipped by 1 base and J by 3 bases; unmatched bases: 5. The CDR3 consists of 15 residues. Germline V gene sequence: CDR1 SGHNT, CDR2 YENEEA. TCRdb passed the reads through MiXCR, listing each CDR3 protein once. The sample has about 160,000 distinct CDR3 sequences; about a fifth are singletons. This clonotype was sampled from a human donor in good health (CMV status not recorded). Some clones in this sample may be carry-over from other donors' samples. Sequencing used CD8+ T cells from cultured PBMCs, obtained from culture after CMV antigen stimulation. The V gene is TRBV11-3, the J gene TRBJ1-1; TRBD1 matches 7 bases. CDR3: CASSLGTGVDTEAFF. The CDR3 bases are TGTGCCAGCAGCTTAGGTACAGGGGTTGACACTGAAGCTTTCTTT.